This passage covers 12 T cell receptor beta chains from one sample sequenced in a study of T-cell memory formation after mild COVID-19. TCRdb re-called the 5' RACE reads with MiXCR, one entry per CDR3 protein. The table lists more than 250,000 distinct CDR3 sequences, 16% of them singletons. Input material: PBMCs or a T cell subset sorted from them (not recorded which). The receptor source for this set is a man aged 18 to 29 who had mild COVID-19 (a few samples of this study predate the infection). Cell type and time point are not known.

This clonotype was observed at least ten times. V gene TRBV5-1 combines with J gene TRBJ2-1; TRBD2 matches 8 bases. The CDR3 is 15 amino acids. Trimming took 1 base from V and 6 from J; bases not matched to a gene: 6. CDR1 is SGHRS and CDR2 is YFSETQ in the germline V gene. The DNA for the CDR3 is TGCGCCAGCAGCTTGCCCAGCGGGGGCACCAATGAGCAGTTCTTC. This translates into CASSLPSGGTNEQFF.

This sequence joins TRBV20-1 and TRBJ1-2; no reliable D call. This CDR3 spans 12 amino acids. V was pared by 1 base and J by 8 bases, with 11 bases between. Germline V gives CDR1 DFQATT, CDR2 SNEGSKA (reference sequence). The CDR3 loop reads CSARAGSAGYTF. The CDR3 coding sequence is TGCAGTGCTAGAGCGGGGAGCGCGGGCTACACCTTC.

This clonotype appeared a few times. The chain joins TRBV27 to TRBJ2-3, with 7 bases identical to TRBD2. Trimming at V came to 3 bases and at J to 2 bases, leaving 8 bases not matched to a gene. The CDR3 has 16 amino acids. Germline V gene sequence: CDR1 MNHEY, CDR2 SMNVEV (reference sequence). CDR3 in DNA: TGTGCCAGCAGTTTTGCGGCTAGCGGATCCACAGATACGCAGTATTTT. Translation: CASSFAASGSTDTQYF.

This clonotype was seen a few times. V is TRBV12-3 or TRBV12-4 and J is TRBJ1-2, with D possibly being TRBD1 (5 bases). Trimming pared 7 bases from V and 7 bases from J, leaving 13 bases between. There are 12 residues in the CDR3. As DNA, the CDR3 is TGTGCCAGCACTCGGGGCTTCTTTGGCTACACCTTC. Translation gives CASTRGFFGYTF.

This clonotype was detected only a few times. The V gene is TRBV5-1, the J gene TRBJ1-1, with D unclear. The V gene's germline CDR1 is SGHRS and CDR2 YFSETQ. V was trimmed by 2 bases and J by 7 bases, leaving 12 bases between them. The CDR3 sequence is 13 residues long. CDR3: CASSFEGGVEAFF. CDR3 sequence (DNA): TGCGCCAGCAGCTTCGAGGGTGGGGTTGAAGCTTTCTTT.

This chain links TRBV6-5 with TRBJ2-2; tentative D call: TRBD1 (6 bases). CDR1 and CDR2 (germline): MNHEY, SVGAGI. The length of the CDR3 is 14 residues. V was pared by 6 bases and J by 1 base, with 9 bases between. CDR3 in DNA: TGTGCCAGCAGGAGACAGGAGAACACCGGGGAGCTGTTTTTT. This sequence encodes CASRRQENTGELFF.

This clonotype was picked up a small number of times. The chain employs TRBV10-3 and TRBJ2-5; 8 bases align to TRBD2. With 5 bases clipped from V and 5 bases from J, the junction kept 7 bases outside the gene matches. Germline loops: CDR1 ENHRY, CDR2 SYGVKD. The CDR3 contains 14 residues. The CDR3 region has the DNA TGTGCCATCAGTCTCGGACTAGCTGGGGAGACCCAGTACTTC. Translated: CAISLGLAGETQYF.

The gene calls are TRBV6-2 or TRBV6-3 and TRBJ2-2, with D unclear. Trimming left V 4 bases short and J 6 bases short, with 18 bases between. CDR1 and CDR2 (germline): MNHEY, SVGEGT. The CDR3 loop spans 16 amino acids. CDR3 bases: TGTGCCAGCAGTTTGGGGATCCCTTGGGAACCCGGGGAGCTGTTTTTT. As protein: CASSLGIPWEPGELFF.

This clonotype was observed once. The genes are TRBV12-3 or TRBV12-4 and TRBJ1-6; D call uncertain. V was clipped by 6 bases and J by 7 bases, with 10 bases between them. The CDR3 runs 13 residues. CDR3 loop: CASSPGRNSPLHF. The CDR3, as DNA: TGTGCCAGCAGCCCCGGCCGAAATTCACCCCTCCACTTT.

This clonotype was seen a handful of times. The gene calls are TRBV5-1 and TRBJ1-1; D call uncertain. This CDR3 is built from 15 residues. Germline V CDR1 and CDR2: SGHRS, YFSETQ. V was pared by 6 bases and J by 6 bases, with 21 bases between. CDR3 DNA sequence: TGCGCCAGCACCCCGGGGAGGCCGACCGACTCTGAAGCTTTCTTT. Its protein product is CASTPGRPTDSEAFF.

The CDR3 region has the DNA TGCGCCAGCAACCGACAGGGGATGAACACTGAAGCTTTCTTT. Its translation is CASNRQGMNTEAFF. The chain uses TRBV5-1 and TRBJ1-1; TRBD1 matches 8 bases. The CDR3 is 14 residues long. Germline-derived CDR1 and CDR2 are SGHRS and YFSETQ. V lost 6 bases, J lost 0 bases, and 4 bases stayed unmatched.

This chain connects TRBV20-1 to TRBJ1-2; 10 nucleotides align to TRBD1. Germline V gene sequence: CDR1 DFQATT, CDR2 SNEGSKA (reference sequence). The CDR3 consists of 14 residues. The ends lost 4 bases at V and 5 bases at J; junction bases unmatched: 7. The CDR3 DNA is TGCAGTGCTACCCCGGGGACAGGGGAGTATGGCTACACCTTC. It translates to CSATPGTGEYGYTF.